The T cell receptor beta chain described here comes from a study of identical twins. Germline lookup yields CDR1 DFQATT and CDR2 SNEGSKA (reference sequence). The CDR3 covers 15 residues. Trimming stripped 1 base from V and 1 base from J, with 13 bases between. From the 5' RACE reads, TCRdb called clonotypes with MiXCR, one entry per CDR3 protein. The profile shows just over 500,000 distinct CDR3 sequences, approximately 22% of them singletons. In this sample, this clonotype turned up many times. The sample was also linked to a second study, of T cells expressing NK-cell markers.

The sequence derives from a woman between 18 and 30 years old in good health. Sample: CD4+ T cells sorted from blood. The chain carries TRBV20-1 and TRBJ1-2, with D hard to call. The CDR3 coding sequence is TGCAGTGCTAGAGGATGGGAAACTCTTAACTATGGCTACACCTTC. Amino acid sequence: CSARGWETLNYGYTF.